This T cell receptor beta chain was captured in a study of human T cells and chemical hapten exposure. The CDR3 length is 13 residues. With 2 bases removed from V and 7 bases from J, the gap between germline ends came to 8 bases. The germline V gene encodes CDR1 KGHSH and CDR2 LQKENI. Each CDR3 protein is one row after TCRdb ran MiXCR on the RACE reads. The profile covers roughly 71,000 distinct CDR3 sequences, with more than 9.5% appearing a single time and roughly 1.5% taken by the ten largest. Time point: patch test 3, about 24 weeks after DPC sensitization. Treatment specified: therapeutic diphenylcyclopropenone sensitization with weekly scalp DPC. Alopecia patients deemed DPC-suitable, aged 18 to 70, excluding pregnancy.

The chain uses TRBV18 and TRBJ1-4; D gene ambiguous. This clonotype originated in a woman aged 50 to 65 with alopecia areata. Some clones in this sample may be carry-over from other donors' samples. The starting material was whole blood, obtained in connection with sensitization to the hapten diphenylcyclopropenone (DPC). The CDR3 DNA follows: TGTGCCAGCTCACCAGGGGTATCTGAAAAACTGTTTTTT. Translating it yields CASSPGVSEKLFF.